What follows are 17 T cell receptor beta chains derived from one specimen sequenced in a study of cytomegalovirus exposure and HLA in healthy donors. Researchers ran the PCR with 60 Vbeta and 13 Jbeta primers. Assay used: immunoSEQ multiplex PCR; TCRdb lists only in-frame clones, some missing. The table shows some 110,000 clones, with about 69% occurring only once. Sequencing was carried out using PBMCs. The receptors here all came from a man aged 40-49 years in good health and CMV-seronegative.

The CDR3 region is CSVVEERQGYGYTF. CDR3 DNA: TGCAGCGTTGTGGAAGAGCGACAGGGCTATGGCTACACCTTC. The chain recombines TRBV29-1 with TRBJ1-2; 7 positions agree with TRBD1. The junction had 9 bases not matched to a gene; V was cut back by 4 bases and J by 4 bases. Germline V gene data show CDR1 as SQVTM and CDR2 as ANQGSEA. The length of the CDR3 is 14 residues.

J is TRBJ2-7 and V is TRBV11-3, with 10 bases fitting TRBD1. This CDR3 region has 14 residues. J was trimmed by 3 bases and V by 3 bases; bases with no gene match: 2. CDR1 and CDR2 (germline): SGHNT, YENEEA. CDR3 DNA: TGTGCCAGCAGCTTTCGGGACAGGGGCTACGAGCAGTACTTC. This encodes CASSFRDRGYEQYF. Combining the CDR3 with reference TRBV11-3 and TRBJ2-7 gives the whole variable domain EAGVVQSPRYKIIEKKQPVAFWCNPISGHNTLYWYLQNLGQGPELLIRYENEEAVDDSQLPKDRFSAERLKGVDSTLKIQPAELGDSAVYLCASSFRDRGYEQYFGPGTRLTVT.

The chain uses TRBV6-5 and TRBJ1-6, with 10 positions matching TRBD1. V was pared by 4 bases and J by 5 bases, with 2 bases of the junction left unmatched. CDR3 length: 15 residues. From germline, CDR1 is MNHEY and CDR2 SVGAGI. This CDR3 is CASSSDRGNNSPLHF. The CDR3 coding sequence is TGTGCCAGCAGTTCGGACAGGGGGAATAATTCACCCCTCCACTTT.

This clone was counted only a few times. This chain joins TRBV6-5 and TRBJ1-1; maybe TRBD1 (6 bases). CDR1 and CDR2 from the germline V gene are MNHEY and SVGAGI. The ends were cut back, 5 bases at V and 4 bases at J, with 17 bases in the middle. The CDR3 consists of 15 residues. The CDR3 is CASSRTNNRVTEAFF. The CDR3 DNA is TGTGCCAGCAGTCGTACTAATAACAGGGTCACTGAAGCTTTCTTT.

V is TRBV4-1 and J is TRBJ2-7; the D is unclear. The CDR3 runs to 13 residues. Trimming removed 1 base at V and 4 bases at J, with 8 bases between. The V gene's germline CDR1 is MGHRA and CDR2 YSYEKL. The DNA of the CDR3 is TGCGCCAGCAGCCAAGTATACGGTTACGAGCAGTACTTC. Translation: CASSQVYGYEQYF.

V and J are TRBV30 and TRBJ1-2; D remains ambiguous. The V end was cut by 4 bases, the J end by 4 bases, with 13 bases between. Germline V gene sequence: CDR1 GTSNPN, CDR2 SVGIG (reference sequence). The CDR3 totals 13 residues. The CDR3: CAWTLQSFYGYTF. The CDR3 coding sequence is TGTGCCTGGACCCTACAGTCTTTCTATGGCTACACCTTC.

This clone has a handful of counts. The genes are TRBV29-1 and TRBJ1-2, with 12 bases aligning to TRBD1. V was pared by 3 bases and J by 6 bases, with 8 bases of the junction left unmatched. Germline V gene data show CDR1 as SQVTM and CDR2 as ANQGSEA. The CDR3 is 15 residues long. Written as DNA, the CDR3 is TGCAGCGTTGACACAGGGTGGGACAGGGGGCATGGCTACACCTTC. It translates to CSVDTGWDRGHGYTF.

The chain couples TRBV4-1 to TRBJ1-2, with 9 positions matching TRBD1. J gave up 2 bases and V 6 bases, and 7 bases lay outside the gene matches. Per germline, CDR1 MGHRA and CDR2 YSYEKL. The CDR3 contains 15 residues. The CDR3 coding sequence is TGCGCCAGCAGTACTACCGGGACAGGGAACTATGGCTACACCTTC. Amino acids: CASSTTGTGNYGYTF.

V usage is TRBV7-2 and J usage is TRBJ1-5; D remains ambiguous. This CDR3 comprises 15 residues. V was clipped by 6 bases and J by 5 bases, with 17 bases between them. The germline V gene has CDR1 SGHTA and CDR2 FQGNSA. The CDR3 sequence: CASSTQMGPDQPQHF. Here the CDR3 DNA reads TGTGCCAGCAGTACCCAAATGGGCCCCGATCAGCCCCAGCATTTT.

CDR3 DNA sequence: TGCGCCAGCAGCCAAGGGGAGGAAGTAACCTACGAGCAGTACTTC. This gives the protein CASSQGEEVTYEQYF. This rearrangement joins TRBV4-1 to TRBJ2-7, with D tentatively TRBD2 (6 bases). Trimming removed 1 base at V and 2 bases at J, with 12 bases between. Germline V gene lookup returns CDR1 MGHRA and CDR2 YSYEKL. The CDR3 is made up of 15 amino acids.

As for this clone: At one boundary the junction diverges from the germline segment, which might be a read error. V gene TRBV7-9 combines with J gene TRBJ2-6, with 7 bases that match TRBD2. The CDR3 covers 16 residues. The germline CDR1 and CDR2 sequences are SEHNR and FQNEAQ (reference sequence). The CDR3 sequence: CSSGANLHSGANVLTF. The CDR3 nucleotides are TGTTCCAGCGGGGCGAACCTTCACTCTGGGGCCAACGTCCTGACTTTC.

J is TRBJ1-3 and V is TRBV4-2; D may be TRBD1 (6 bases). This CDR3 comprises 20 residues. V was pared by 0 bases and J by 0 bases, with 21 bases between. Germline V lookup: CDR1 LGHNA, CDR2 YNFKEQ. The CDR3, as DNA: TGTGCCAGCAGCCAAGATCCCCAACGCGGGGGGCTATCCTCTGGAAACACCATATATTTT. Its protein is CASSQDPQRGGLSSGNTIYF.

The genes are TRBV6-6 and TRBJ2-3; TRBD1 agrees at 8 bases. The CDR3 spans 16 residues. The germline CDR1 and CDR2 sequences are MNHNY and SVGAGI (reference sequence). Losses at the gene ends were 0 bases for V and 4 bases for J; bases not matched to a gene: 6. CDR3 sequence (DNA): TGTGCCAGCAGTTACTCTAGGACAGGGTTATCAGATACGCAGTATTTT. Protein: CASSYSRTGLSDTQYF.

CDR3 bases: TGTGCCTCCGGGACTTCCCCCTACGAGCAGTACTTC. It yields the protein CASGTSPYEQYF. The chain is built from TRBV27 and TRBJ2-7; D perhaps matches TRBD2 (6 bases). Trimming cost V 11 bases and J 2 bases, with 13 bases left between them. Per the germline V gene, CDR1 is MNHEY and CDR2 is SMNVEV (reference sequence). The CDR3 covers 12 residues.

The V call is TRBV19, the J call TRBJ2-1; 10 bases fit TRBD2. V shed 3 bases and J 10 bases; nucleotides not matched to a gene: 9. CDR1 LNHDA and CDR2 SQIVND come from the germline V gene (reference sequence). The CDR3 is 15 residues long. The CDR3 protein is CASSMASGREREQFF. For the CDR3, the DNA is TGTGCCAGTAGTATGGCCAGCGGGAGGGAAAGGGAGCAGTTCTTC.

The rearrangement joins TRBV11-1 to TRBJ1-6; 7 bases fit TRBD1. Germline lookup yields CDR1 SGHAT and CDR2 FQDESV (reference sequence). The length of the CDR3 is 15 residues. Trimming took 0 bases from V and 7 from J; bases not matched to a gene: 3. In DNA, the CDR3 is TGTGCCAGCAGCTTAGCGACAGGGAGGAATTCACCCCTCCACTTT. It encodes CASSLATGRNSPLHF.

The rearrangement joins TRBV11-2 to TRBJ1-2; D is unclear. Germline lookup yields CDR1 SGHAT and CDR2 FQNNGV. The CDR3 sequence is 14 residues long. Trimming removed 5 bases at V and 0 bases at J, with 10 bases between. This CDR3 is CASSARSANYGYTF. CDR3 nucleotides: TGTGCCAGCAGCGCACGATCGGCTAACTATGGCTACACCTTC.